This T cell receptor beta chain emerged from a study of blood T cell repertoires in COVID-19 (dated by TCRdb to about 2020). In terms of the full investigation: The collaborator samples originated in the United States, Italy and Spain and spanned the acute and convalescent phases of COVID-19. Samples came from the ongoing ImmuneRACE study (first 160 participants) plus 1,254 subjects from 6 global collaborators. The dataset comprised deeply sampled blood TCRbeta repertoires from subjects exposed to, actively infected with, or recovered from COVID-19. A de-identified subject ID, COVID-19 status, age in years and sex were almost always included in the sample metadata. The repertoires were made available in a free public database intended to serve as a resource for research on the immune response to SARS-CoV-2. Where available, HLA class I and class II types were obtained from metadata supplied by the sample provider rather than from assay-based typing. The prospective study material was composed of cDNA or gDNA derived from T cells, B-cell-depleted T cells, or PBMCs. Paper-wide results and their limitations: How much clinical and demographic metadata was included differed by source and by participant, and the metadata was provided uncurated.

The immunoSEQ Assay, a bias-controlled multiplex PCR, was used to amplify TCRbeta CDR3 regions from genomic DNA. Regarding the original processing steps: The number of nucleated cells in each sample was estimated by amplification of reference gene primers within the assay. To quantify the absolute abundance of each unique TCRbeta CDR3 rearrangement, sequence reads were collapsed and filtered. For each sample, productive Simpson clonality was calculated as the square root of Simpson's diversity index over productive rearrangements. What TCRdb holds here is the immuneACCESS table cut down to in-frame rearrangements. Part of the clones is not present; checked against another copy, under half of the missing clones reflect an unresolved V gene, and the others are unexplained. V, J and clone size are taken as reported in that table, and D and trimming were inferred from the DNA itself. The sample has 250,000 or so clones on record, roughly nine tenths of them singletons. The top ten clonotypes cover 4% to 5% of the sample.

The CDR3 measures 16 amino acids from cysteine to phenylalanine. Kept here is only the CDR3 DNA, which spans 48 bases and is read in frame from base 1. A second Seattle source provided samples from volunteer blood donors who had recovered from COVID-19. Collaborating institutions collected whole blood in K2EDTA tubes following their own protocols. For TCRbeta analysis, collaborators shipped samples in one of three forms: frozen whole blood, isolated PBMCs, or DNA extracted from either of those sample types. A remark on this clone: This clone's antigen is unknown. No base quality information exists; no much larger clone differs at one position.

The clonotype was recovered from a woman aged 40 to 49 who had recovered from COVID-19. Here the chain combines TRBV21-1 and TRBJ2-2; TRBD1 is the table's D call, not checked against the DNA. TRBV21-1 is termed a pseudogene. Source material: peripheral blood. The bases are TGTGCCAGCAGCAAAGGGGGACAGGGAAACACCGGGGAGCTGTTTTTT. Its translation is CASSKGGQGNTGELFF.